One T cell receptor beta chain is described in this entry. The antigen is undetermined. Expressed TCRB transcripts were sequenced, since all the RNA that had been isolated was reverse transcribed. TCRdb keeps only in-frame clones here, not all; method: immunoSEQ multiplex PCR. This table has 45,000 to 60,000 clones, roughly 47% appearing once. The sample originates from a study of beta chain features in type 1 diabetes. For the study at large: Regarding age, gender and cell yields, patients proved similar to healthy donors. The study's findings and limits: There was a moderate but significant shortening of TCRB CDR3s in all four CD4+ subsets of Type 1 diabetes patients. PCR might preferentially amplify shorter templates, equally in patients and controls. Compared with healthy donors, patients appeared to share more similar naive, central memory and regulatory TCRB repertoires.

V was pared by 1 base and J by 0 bases, with 10 bases between. This CDR3 region has 16 residues. Germline V gene lookup returns CDR1 SEHNR and CDR2 FQNEAQ (reference sequence). Via CD45RO/CCR7/CD25/CD127/CD95/CD27, cells of the CD4+ naive, central memory, regulatory and stem cell-like memory subsets were sorted. The specimen was stem cell memory CD4+ T cells from blood. V and J are TRBV7-9 and TRBJ1-3; D is unresolved. This receptor was taken from a man younger than 45 with type 1 diabetes. As DNA, the CDR3 is TGTGCCAGCAGCTTAGACAGAACGAACTCTGGAAACACCATATATTTT. Translation gives CASSLDRTNSGNTIYF.